A selection of T cell receptor beta chains follows, all from one sample in a study of blood T cell repertoires in COVID-19. Libraries were prepared by immunoSEQ multiplex PCR; TCRdb keeps only in-frame clonotypes and omits some of them. The sample carries a few hundred thousand clones, around 84% recorded once. The specimen sequenced was peripheral blood. All receptors derive from a woman aged 40 to 50 who had recovered from COVID-19. Each CDR3 is given with its conserved first and last residue. D genes are given only for firm matches. A clone size is listed for some rows: how often the clone was seen (once, few, many), or a class if it is expanded.

size: .; D: .; J: TRBJ1-4; V: TRBV5-1; DNA: TGCGCCAGCAGCTCCGGACCCGGGGGTGCAGGGGAAAAACTGTTTTTT; CDR3: CASSSGPGGAGEKLFF
size: .; D: .; J: TRBJ2-7; V: TRBV13; DNA: TGTGCCAGCAGCTTAGCGGGTGGTACAGGGAGAATTCGGAACTACGAGCAGTACTTC; CDR3: CASSLAGGTGRIRNYEQYF
size: .; D: .; J: TRBJ1-5; V: TRBV18; DNA: TGTGCCAGCTCACCATCAGGAGCGGATCAGCCCCAGCATTTT; CDR3: CASSPSGADQPQHF
size: .; D: .; J: TRBJ1-1; V: TRBV27; DNA: TGTGCCAGCAGTTTATATGGGGAGCCGAACACTGAAGCTTTCTTT; CDR3: CASSLYGEPNTEAFF
size: .; D: .; J: TRBJ2-7; V: TRBV11-2; DNA: TGTGCCAGCAGCTTTTCCAGGGTCGGAAACGAGCAGTACTTC; CDR3: CASSFSRVGNEQYF
size: few; D: .; J: TRBJ2-7; V: TRBV11-1; DNA: TGTGCCAGCAGCTTTTCACAGAGCTCCTACGAGCAGTACTTC; CDR3: CASSFSQSSYEQYF
size: .; D: .; J: TRBJ2-5; V: TRBV7-2; DNA: TGTGCCAGCAGCCCTTATGAGACCCAGTACTTC; CDR3: CASSPYETQYF
size: .; D: .; J: TRBJ2-1; V: TRBV24-1; DNA: TGTGCCACCAGTGAGAACAGGGTTGGCAATGAGCAGTTCTTC; CDR3: CATSENRVGNEQFF
size: once; D: .; J: TRBJ2-7; V: TRBV3-1/TRBV3-2; DNA: TGTGCCAGCAGTCGCCGTGGGGCTGAGGAGCAGTACTTC; CDR3: CASSRRGAEEQYF
size: .; D: .; J: TRBJ1-5; V: TRBV4-1; DNA: TGCGCCAGCAGCCACCCCAGGCCAGTCGGTTCCCGCAATCAGCCCCAGCATTTT; CDR3: CASSHPRPVGSRNQPQHF
size: .; D: .; J: TRBJ1-2; V: TRBV4-2; DNA: TGTGCCAGCAGCCAAGGGATCAGGGATTACTATGGCTACACCTTC; CDR3: CASSQGIRDYYGYTF
size: .; D: TRBD1; J: TRBJ1-2; V: TRBV10-3; DNA: TGTGCCATCAGTGAGTCGGGATCCCGGGACAGGCCCTATGGCTACACCTTC; CDR3: CAISESGSRDRPYGYTF
size: .; D: .; J: TRBJ1-5; V: TRBV28; DNA: TGTGCCAGCAGCCGACAGTTACGGCCCCAGCATTTT; CDR3: CASSRQLRPQHF
size: .; D: TRBD2; J: TRBJ2-2; V: TRBV29-1; DNA: TGCAGCGTCGGGGACTACTACACCGGGGAGCTGTTTTTT; CDR3: CSVGDYYTGELFF
size: .; D: TRBD1; J: TRBJ2-1; V: TRBV9; DNA: TGTGCCAGCAGCGTAGTCGGGACAGGGGGCCTCTATGAGCAGTTCTTC; CDR3: CASSVVGTGGLYEQFF
size: .; D: .; J: TRBJ1-4; V: TRBV7-2; DNA: TGTGCCAGCAGCTTTACCGGGACTATAGGTGAAAAACTGTTTTTT; CDR3: CASSFTGTIGEKLFF
size: .; D: .; J: TRBJ1-6; V: TRBV6-5; DNA: TGTGCCAGCAGCGTGAGGGTCGTCTATAATTCACCCCTCCACTTT; CDR3: CASSVRVVYNSPLHF
size: .; D: TRBD2; J: TRBJ2-3; V: TRBV19; DNA: TGTGCCACCGAAAGCGGGGTAAGCACAGATACGCAGTATTTT; CDR3: CATESGVSTDTQYF
size: .; D: .; J: TRBJ1-1; V: TRBV4-1; DNA: TGCGCCAGCAGCCAAGATCACGGGAACACTGAAGCTTTCTTT; CDR3: CASSQDHGNTEAFF
size: .; D: .; J: TRBJ2-3; V: TRBV5-1; DNA: TGCGCCAGCAGCTGGGGAGCTACAGATACGCAGTATTTT; CDR3: CASSWGATDTQYF
size: .; D: .; J: TRBJ1-6; V: TRBV6-5; DNA: TGTGCCAGCAAGGACATGATTTCACCCCTCCACTTT; CDR3: CASKDMISPLHF
size: .; D: TRBD1; J: TRBJ2-7; V: TRBV6-5; DNA: TGTGCCAGCAGACAACGAAGGGACAGCTACGAGCAGTACTTC; CDR3: CASRQRRDSYEQYF
size: .; D: TRBD1; J: TRBJ1-2; V: TRBV28; DNA: TGTACCAGCAGCTCGGGACAGGGAGTCCCCAACTATGGCTACACCTTC; CDR3: CTSSSGQGVPNYGYTF
size: .; D: .; J: TRBJ1-5; V: TRBV7-9; DNA: TGTGCCAGCACCGTGGAGGGGGGGCCGCAGCCCCAGCATTTT; CDR3: CASTVEGGPQPQHF
size: .; D: .; J: TRBJ2-1; V: TRBV9; DNA: TGTGCCAGCAGCGCGGTGAGCGGTTCTGAGCAGTTCTTC; CDR3: CASSAVSGSEQFF
size: few; D: .; J: TRBJ2-5; V: TRBV5-1; DNA: TGCGCCAGCAGCAGGGACTGGGGCCCCCCAGAGACCCAGTACTTC; CDR3: CASSRDWGPPETQYF
size: .; D: .; J: TRBJ1-2; V: TRBV29-1; DNA: TGCAGCGTTGAACAGGCGCCCTTTAACTATGGCTACACCTTC; CDR3: CSVEQAPFNYGYTF
size: .; D: .; J: TRBJ2-3; V: TRBV7-2; DNA: TGTGCCAGCAGCCTAGTCCTGGGGCCAGATACGCAGTATTTT; CDR3: CASSLVLGPDTQYF
size: .; D: .; J: TRBJ1-6; V: TRBV11-2; DNA: TGTGCCAGCAGCCAGGAGGCGAGGCCCCTCCACTTT; CDR3: CASSQEARPLHF
size: .; D: .; J: TRBJ1-4; V: TRBV18; DNA: TGTGCCAGCTCACCATACCCCGGTGAAAAACTGTTTTTT; CDR3: CASSPYPGEKLFF
size: few; D: TRBD1; J: TRBJ1-2; V: TRBV29-1; DNA: TGCAGCGTTGAGGGGGGACAGGGAGCCTCAAACTATGGCTACACCTTC; CDR3: CSVEGGQGASNYGYTF
size: .; D: .; J: TRBJ1-1; V: TRBV9; DNA: TGTGCCAGCAGCCTCGGTTGGGGCGGAACTGAAGCTTTCTTT; CDR3: CASSLGWGGTEAFF